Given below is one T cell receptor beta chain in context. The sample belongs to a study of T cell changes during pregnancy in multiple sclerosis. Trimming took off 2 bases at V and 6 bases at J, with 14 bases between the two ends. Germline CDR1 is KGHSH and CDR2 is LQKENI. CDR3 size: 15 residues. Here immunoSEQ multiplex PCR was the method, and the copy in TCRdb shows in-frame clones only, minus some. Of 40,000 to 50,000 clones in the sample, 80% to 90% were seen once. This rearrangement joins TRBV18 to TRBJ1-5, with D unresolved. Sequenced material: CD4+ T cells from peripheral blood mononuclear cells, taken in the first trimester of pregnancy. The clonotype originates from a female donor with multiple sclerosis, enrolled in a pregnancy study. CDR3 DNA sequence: TGTGCCAGCTCACCAGCGGGAGAAAGAAGTCAGCCCCAGCATTTT. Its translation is CASSPAGERSQPQHF.